This TCR beta chain was sequenced in a study of cytomegalovirus exposure and HLA in healthy donors. Across the whole study: HLA-typed donors were the source of 80 million to 90 million unique TCRs, which an early data release held.

Details on this clone: Its antigen is still unknown.

Notes on the study in general: In a later analysis, TCR beta V- and J-gene trimming showed a link to a missense DCLRE1C variant. In vitro checks showed that a few CMV-associated chains really do target CMV antigens.

In germline, CDR1 is SNHLY, CDR2 FYNNEI. CDR3 length equals 15 residues. With 7 bases clipped from V and 5 bases from J, the junction kept 13 bases outside the gene matches. A multiplex PCR was run with 60 Vbeta primers and 13 Jbeta primers. The repertoire was sequenced with immunoSEQ multiplex PCR; TCRdb's copy has only in-frame clones and lacks some. The sample lists approximately 130,000 clones, around four fifths seen once, with approximately 5.6% in the top ten. The rearrangement uses TRBV2 and TRBJ2-7; 8 nucleotides agree with TRBD2. The sample was PBMCs. The clonotype was recovered from a woman in her thirties or forties in good health and CMV-seropositive. The CDR3 nucleotides read TGTGCCAGCATGGGGGGGGCTAGCGGGTACCACGAGCAGTACTTC. Protein product: CASMGGASGYHEQYF.